This T cell receptor (beta chain) was identified in a study of T cells in Graves' hyperthyroidism and ophthalmopathy. Regions amplified from RNA transcripts were the TCR beta CDR3 regions. HTBI primers were used for first-round RT-PCR of the TCR CDR3. One entry per CDR3 protein results from TCRdb running MiXCR on the multiplex PCR reads. The profile shows 300,000 to 400,000 distinct CDR3 sequences, roughly 18% of them singletons. This clonotype was observed a handful of times. What it recognizes is unknown. Study outcomes and limitations: Researchers report that a 13 V-J model separated ophthalmopathy from stable hyperthyroidism.

The definition of stable Graves' hyperthyroidism was no ophthalmopathy progression within 18 months. Hyperthyroidism in the patients, aged 18 to 65, was newly diagnosed and under 2 months in duration. Diagnosis rested on symptoms, serum thyroxine and TRAb, thyroid ultrasound, and orbital computed tomography. V was cut by 7 bases and J by 2 bases, with 12 bases left in between. CDR1 and CDR2 from the germline V gene are SGHRS and YFSETQ. The CDR3 totals 14 residues. This chain uses TRBV5-1 with TRBJ2-2; D unclear. Material for sequencing was blood. The sequence came from a woman aged 50 to 65 with Graves' hyperthyroidism. The CDR3 here is CASSPTFNTGELFF. CDR3 bases: TGCGCCAGCTCTCCTACTTTCAACACCGGGGAGCTGTTTTTT.